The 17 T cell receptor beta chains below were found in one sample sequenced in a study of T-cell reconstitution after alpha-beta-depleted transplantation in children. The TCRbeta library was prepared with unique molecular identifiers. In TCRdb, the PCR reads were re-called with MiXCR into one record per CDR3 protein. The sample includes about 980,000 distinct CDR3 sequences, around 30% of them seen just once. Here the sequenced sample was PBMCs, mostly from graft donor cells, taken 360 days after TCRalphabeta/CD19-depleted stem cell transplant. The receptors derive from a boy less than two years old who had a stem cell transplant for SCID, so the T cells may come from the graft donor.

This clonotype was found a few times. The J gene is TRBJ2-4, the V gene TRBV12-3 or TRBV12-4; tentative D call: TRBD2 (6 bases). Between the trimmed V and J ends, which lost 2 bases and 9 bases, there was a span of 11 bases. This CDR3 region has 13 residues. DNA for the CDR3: TGTGCCAGCAGTTTAAGGACTATTGGCATTCAGTACTTC. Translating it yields CASSLRTIGIQYF.

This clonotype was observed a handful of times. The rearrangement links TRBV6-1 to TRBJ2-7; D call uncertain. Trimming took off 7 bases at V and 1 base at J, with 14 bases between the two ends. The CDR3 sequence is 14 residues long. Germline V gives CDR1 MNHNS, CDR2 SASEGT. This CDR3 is CASNVGYGSYEQYF. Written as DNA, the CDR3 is TGTGCCAGCAATGTAGGGTATGGGTCCTACGAGCAGTACTTC.

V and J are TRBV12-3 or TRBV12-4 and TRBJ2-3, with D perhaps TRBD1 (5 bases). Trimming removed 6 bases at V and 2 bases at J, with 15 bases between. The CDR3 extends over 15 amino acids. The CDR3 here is CASRPTRQSTDTQYF. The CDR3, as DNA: TGTGCCAGCAGGCCCACGCGACAGTCCACAGATACGCAGTATTTT.

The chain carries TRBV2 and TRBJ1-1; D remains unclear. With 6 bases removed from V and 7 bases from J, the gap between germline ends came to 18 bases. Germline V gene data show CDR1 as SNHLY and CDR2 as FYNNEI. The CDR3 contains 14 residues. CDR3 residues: CASRGETLKGEAFF. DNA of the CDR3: TGTGCCAGCAGGGGAGAGACACTCAAGGGTGAAGCTTTCTTT.

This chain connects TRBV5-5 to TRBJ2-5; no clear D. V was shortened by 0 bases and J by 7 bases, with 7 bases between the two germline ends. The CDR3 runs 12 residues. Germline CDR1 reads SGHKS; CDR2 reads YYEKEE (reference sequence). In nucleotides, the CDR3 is TGTGCCAGCAGCTTGGAGTTCGGGACCCAGTACTTC. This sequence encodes CASSLEFGTQYF.

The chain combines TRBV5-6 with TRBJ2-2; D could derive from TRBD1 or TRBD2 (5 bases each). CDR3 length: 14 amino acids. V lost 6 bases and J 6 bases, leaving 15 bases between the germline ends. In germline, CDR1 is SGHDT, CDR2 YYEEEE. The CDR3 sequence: CASNRDLRPGELFF. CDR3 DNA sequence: TGTGCCAGCAATCGGGACCTTCGCCCCGGGGAGCTGTTTTTT.

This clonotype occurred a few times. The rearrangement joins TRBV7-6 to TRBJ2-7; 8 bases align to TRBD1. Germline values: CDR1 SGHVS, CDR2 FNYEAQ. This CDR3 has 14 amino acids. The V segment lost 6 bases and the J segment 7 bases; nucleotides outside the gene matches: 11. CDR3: CASSWRQGMEEQYF. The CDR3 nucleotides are TGTGCCAGCAGTTGGAGACAGGGGATGGAAGAGCAGTACTTC.

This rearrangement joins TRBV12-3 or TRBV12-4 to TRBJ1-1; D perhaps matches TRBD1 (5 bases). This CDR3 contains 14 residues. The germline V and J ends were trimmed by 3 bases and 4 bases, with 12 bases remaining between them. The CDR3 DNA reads TGTGCCAGCAGTTTTGGCAGGGTAATCACTGAAGCTTTCTTT. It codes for CASSFGRVITEAFF.

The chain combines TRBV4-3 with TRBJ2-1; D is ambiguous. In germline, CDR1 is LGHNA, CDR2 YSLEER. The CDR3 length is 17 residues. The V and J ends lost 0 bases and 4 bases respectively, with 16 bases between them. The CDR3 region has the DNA TGCGCCAGCAGCCAAGACTATCGGGCAGCATTTTACAATGAGCAGTTCTTC. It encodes CASSQDYRAAFYNEQFF.

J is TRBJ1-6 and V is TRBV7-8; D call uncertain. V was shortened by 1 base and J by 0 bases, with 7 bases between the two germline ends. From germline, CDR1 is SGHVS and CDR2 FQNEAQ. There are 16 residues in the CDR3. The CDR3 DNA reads TGTGCCAGCAGCTTAGTGCCAAGCTCCTATAATTCACCCCTCCACTTT. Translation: CASSLVPSSYNSPLHF.

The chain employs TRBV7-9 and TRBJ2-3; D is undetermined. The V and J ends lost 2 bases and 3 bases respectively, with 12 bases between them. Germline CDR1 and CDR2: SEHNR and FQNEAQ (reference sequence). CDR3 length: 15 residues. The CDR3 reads CASSLRKVGTDTQYF. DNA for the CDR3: TGTGCCAGCAGCTTAAGGAAAGTGGGGACAGATACGCAGTATTTT. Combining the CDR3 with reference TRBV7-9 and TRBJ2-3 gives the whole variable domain DTGVSQNPRHKITKRGQNVTFRCDPISEHNRLYWYRQTLGQGPEFLTYFQNEAQLEKSRLLSDRFSAERPKGSFSTLEIQRTEQGDSAMYLCASSLRKVGTDTQYFGPGTRLTVL.

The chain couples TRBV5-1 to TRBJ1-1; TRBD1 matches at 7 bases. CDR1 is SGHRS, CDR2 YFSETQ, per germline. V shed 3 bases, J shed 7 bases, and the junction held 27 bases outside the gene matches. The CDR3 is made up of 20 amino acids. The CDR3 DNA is TGCGCCAGCAGCTCCCAACCCGGCATCCGCGAAGACAGGGCCTCGCATGAAGCTTTCTTT. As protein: CASSSQPGIREDRASHEAFF. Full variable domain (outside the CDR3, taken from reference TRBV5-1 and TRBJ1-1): KAGVTQTPRYLIKTRGQQVTLSCSPISGHRSVSWYQQTPGQGLQFLFEYFSETQRNKGNFPGRFSGRQFSNSRSEMNVSTLELGDSALYLCASSSQPGIREDRASHEAFFGQGTRLTVV.

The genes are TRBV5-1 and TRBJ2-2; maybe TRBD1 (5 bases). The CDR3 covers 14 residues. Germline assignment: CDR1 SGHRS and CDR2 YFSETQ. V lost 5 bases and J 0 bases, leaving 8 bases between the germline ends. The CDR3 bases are TGCGCCAGCAGACAGGTAGCGAACACCGGGGAGCTGTTTTTT. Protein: CASRQVANTGELFF.

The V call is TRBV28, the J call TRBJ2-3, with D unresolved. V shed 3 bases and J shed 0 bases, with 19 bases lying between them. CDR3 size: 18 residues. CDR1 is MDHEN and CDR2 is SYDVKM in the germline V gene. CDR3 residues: CASSLRRPPNASTDTQYF. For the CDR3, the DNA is TGTGCCAGCAGTTTGAGGCGTCCACCCAATGCTAGCACAGATACGCAGTATTTT. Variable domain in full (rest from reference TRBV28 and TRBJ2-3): DVKVTQSSRYLVKRTGEKVFLECVQDMDHENMFWYRQDPGLGLRLIYFSYDVKMKEKGDIPEGYSVSREKKERFSLILESASTNQTSMYLCASSLRRPPNASTDTQYFGPGTRLTVL.

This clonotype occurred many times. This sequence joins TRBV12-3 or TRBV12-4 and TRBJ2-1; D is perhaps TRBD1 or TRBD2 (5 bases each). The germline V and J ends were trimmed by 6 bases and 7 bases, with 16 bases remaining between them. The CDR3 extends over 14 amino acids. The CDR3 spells CASSDFEGWNEQFF. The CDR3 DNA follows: TGTGCCAGCAGCGACTTCGAGGGGTGGAATGAGCAGTTCTTC.

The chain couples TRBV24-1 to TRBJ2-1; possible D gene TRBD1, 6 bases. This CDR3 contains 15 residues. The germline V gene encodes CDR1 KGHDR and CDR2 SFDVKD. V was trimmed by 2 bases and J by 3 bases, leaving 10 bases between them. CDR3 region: CATSDSQGSYNEQFF. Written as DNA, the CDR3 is TGTGCCACCAGTGATTCTCAGGGGAGCTACAATGAGCAGTTCTTC.

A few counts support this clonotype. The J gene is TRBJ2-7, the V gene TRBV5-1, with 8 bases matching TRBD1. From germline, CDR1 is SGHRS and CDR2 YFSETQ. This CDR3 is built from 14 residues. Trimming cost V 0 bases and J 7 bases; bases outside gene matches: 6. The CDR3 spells CASSLADRAREQYF. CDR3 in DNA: TGCGCCAGCAGCTTGGCGGACAGGGCGAGGGAGCAGTACTTC.